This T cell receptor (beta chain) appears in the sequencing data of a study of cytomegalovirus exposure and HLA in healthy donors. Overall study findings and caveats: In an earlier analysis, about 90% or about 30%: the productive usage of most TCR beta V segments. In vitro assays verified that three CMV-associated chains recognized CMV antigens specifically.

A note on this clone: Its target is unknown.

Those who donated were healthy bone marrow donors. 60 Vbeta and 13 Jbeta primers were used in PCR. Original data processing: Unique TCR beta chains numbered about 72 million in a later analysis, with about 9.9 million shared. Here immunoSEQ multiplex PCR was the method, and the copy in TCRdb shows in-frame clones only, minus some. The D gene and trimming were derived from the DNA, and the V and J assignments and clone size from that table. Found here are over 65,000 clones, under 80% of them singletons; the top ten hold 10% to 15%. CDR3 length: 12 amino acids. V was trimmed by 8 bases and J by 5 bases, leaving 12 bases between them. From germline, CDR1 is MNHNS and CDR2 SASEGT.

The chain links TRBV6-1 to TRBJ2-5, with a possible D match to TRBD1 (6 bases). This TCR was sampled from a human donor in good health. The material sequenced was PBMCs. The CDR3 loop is CASLTGMETQYF. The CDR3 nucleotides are TGTGCCAGCCTCACAGGGATGGAGACCCAGTACTTC.